These T cell receptor beta chains were read from a single sample in a study of T cells in Graves' hyperthyroidism and ophthalmopathy. TCRdb re-analysed the multiplex PCR reads in MiXCR, keeping a single row per CDR3 protein. The sample has 90,000 to 120,000 distinct CDR3 sequences; about 17% are singletons. The source material was blood. These receptor sequences come from a woman aged 45-65 years with Graves' hyperthyroidism. Both conserved end residues are part of each CDR3. D genes are given only for firm matches.

d_call j_call v_call cdr3_aa
NA TRBJ2-5 TRBV28 CASSLLGETVGEETQYF
NA TRBJ2-3 TRBV5-4 CASSFGLTGPDTQYF
NA TRBJ2-6 TRBV12-3/TRBV12-4 CASSLTGASGANVLTF
NA TRBJ2-1 TRBV15 CATSRPGQTVHEQFF
TRBD2 TRBJ2-5 TRBV2 CASSPGTSGRQETQYF
NA TRBJ1-4 TRBV4-1 CASSQGGAVNEKLFF
NA TRBJ1-1 TRBV20-1 CSARESTEAFF
NA TRBJ2-5 TRBV28 CASSLRGQNQYF
TRBD1 TRBJ2-1 TRBV10-3 CAISEQGAPYNEQFF
TRBD1 TRBJ1-4 TRBV28 CASSLSGTGREKLFF
TRBD1 TRBJ2-1 TRBV5-5 CASSLEGAGSNEQFF